Below are 24 T cell receptor beta chains sequenced from a single sample in a study of molecular identifiers for immune sequencing clone quantification (dated by TCRdb to 2016 to 2019). The receptor library was made with PCR. Data came from a NextSeq 500. In-frame beta chains were kept once TCRdb had trimmed the public reads at Q25 with fastp and called clones with MiXCR. Each CDR3 protein gets just one entry, which takes the most common genes and DNA from the rows behind it. Counted in this sample were some 680,000 distinct CDR3 sequences; roughly 23% of them appeared once. The biggest ten clones account for about 0.81% of the sample. The sequencing input was naive CD8+ T cells from blood, with Jurkat cell RNA spiked in. According to the study, the label for this sample's cell subset or site signals: FACS-sorted CD8+CD4-CCR7+CD45RA+ naive T cells. These receptors all stem from a human donor in good health. Some libraries in this study had Jurkat cell RNA spiked in.

In the case of this clonotype: Relative to the germline gene, one junction end is altered; a read error may explain this. The chain carries TRBV6-2 or TRBV6-3 and TRBJ2-7; D not resolved. Germline CDR1 is MNHEY and CDR2 is SVGEGT. The CDR3 is 15 amino acids. For the CDR3, the DNA is TGTGCCGGCAGTTACTCGGCCCCCCCGAGAGACGAGCAGTACTTC. Protein product: CAGSYSAPPRDEQYF.

This clonotype was counted many times. The chain joins TRBV4-3 to TRBJ2-1; either TRBD1 or TRBD2 may fit D (5 bases each). This CDR3 is built from 13 residues. Trimming cost V 4 bases and J 3 bases, with 7 bases left between them. The germline CDR1 and CDR2 sequences are LGHNA and YSLEER. CDR3 sequence (DNA): TGCGCCAGCAGCCCAGGGAGCTACAATGAGCAGTTCTTC. Translated: CASSPGSYNEQFF.

This clonotype was recorded at least ten times. CDR3 sequence (DNA): TGTGCCAGCAGCCCATCGAGCGGCAGGTACCGGGAAAAACTGTTTTTT. Translated: CASSPSSGRYREKLFF. The V and J genes are TRBV4-2 and TRBJ1-4; D unclear. The CDR3 has 16 residues. The germline V gene has CDR1 LGHNA and CDR2 YNFKEQ. V lost 4 bases to trimming and J lost 8 bases, with 20 bases between them.

About this clonotype itself: One base away lies a much larger clone, so this may be a sequencing read error. The chain recombines TRBV4-3 with TRBJ2-1; 9 bases map to TRBD1. With V trimmed by 3 bases and J by 8 bases, 8 bases remained unmatched. The CDR3 sequence is 15 residues long. Germline CDR1 reads LGHNA; CDR2 reads YSLEER. In DNA, the CDR3 is TGCGCCAGCAGCCAGGACAGGGGTTCAGTGGATGAGCAGTTCTTC. This gives the protein CASSQDRGSVDEQFF.

Concerning this clonotype itself: A junction end diverges from the germline sequence, so it may reflect a read error. The gene calls are TRBV20-1 and TRBJ2-3, with 12 bases aligning to TRBD2. CDR1 is DFQATT, CDR2 SNEGSKA, per germline (reference sequence). This CDR3 comprises 16 residues. The CDR3 sequence: CSARATSGSITATQYF. The DNA of the CDR3 is TGCAGTGCTAGAGCGACTAGCGGGAGCATCACAGCTACGCAGTATTTT.

The V gene is TRBV7-6, the J gene TRBJ1-2; tentatively, D is TRBD1 (5 bases). The CDR3 runs to 14 residues. V was pared by 6 bases and J by 4 bases, with 15 bases between. Germline V gene sequence: CDR1 SGHVS, CDR2 FNYEAQ. The CDR3 protein is CASSRDVKPYGYTF. For the CDR3, the DNA is TGTGCCAGCAGTCGGGACGTCAAGCCCTATGGCTACACCTTC.

Notes on this clonotype: A much bigger clone sits one base away, suggesting this may be a read error. It is likely a read error, because the conserved phenylalanine at the end of the CDR3 is missing. V is TRBV10-3 and J is TRBJ2-7; D uncertain. The germline V gene encodes CDR1 ENHRY and CDR2 SYGVKD. The V gene lost 0 bases and the J gene lost 3 bases, with 9 bases spanning the gap. The CDR3 extends over 14 amino acids. The CDR3 region is CAISESAGYYEQYI. CDR3 in DNA: TGTGCCATCAGTGAGTCGGCAGGCTACTACGAGCAGTACATC.

The chain is built from TRBV20-1 and TRBJ2-1; 15 bases fit TRBD2. Per germline, CDR1 DFQATT and CDR2 SNEGSKA (reference sequence). V gave up 0 bases and J gave up 6 bases; unmatched junction bases: 15. The CDR3 length is 20 residues. CDR3 protein: CSARDLTGTSGRRDVNEQFF. The CDR3 nucleotides are TGCAGTGCTAGAGATTTAACTGGGACTAGCGGGAGGCGAGACGTCAATGAGCAGTTCTTC.

V is TRBV6-2 or TRBV6-3 and J is TRBJ2-7, with 8 nucleotides matching TRBD1. Germline V lookup: CDR1 MNHEY, CDR2 SVGEGT. The length of the CDR3 is 14 residues. Trimming removed 3 bases from V and 5 bases from J; junction bases left unmatched: 6. This CDR3 reads CASSYGQGVDEQYF. CDR3 in DNA: TGTGCCAGCAGTTATGGACAGGGAGTCGACGAGCAGTACTTC.

The rearrangement uses TRBV4-1 and TRBJ2-7, with 9 bases lining up with TRBD1. The CDR3 runs to 16 residues. The V gene's germline CDR1 is MGHRA and CDR2 YSYEKL. J lost 0 bases, V lost 0 bases, and 3 bases had no gene match. The CDR3, as DNA: TGCGCCAGCAGCCAAGACGGGACAGGGAGCTCCTACGAGCAGTACTTC. Its translation: CASSQDGTGSSYEQYF.

This clonotype was seen repeatedly, ten times or more. V usage is TRBV14 and J usage is TRBJ1-1, with a tentative D call TRBD1 (6 bases). This CDR3 is built from 16 residues. Between the trimmed V and J ends, which lost 1 base and 1 base, there was a span of 13 bases. CDR1 is SGHDN and CDR2 is FVKESK in the germline V gene. The CDR3 loop is CASSQATGQGNTEAFF. The CDR3 DNA reads TGTGCCAGCAGCCAAGCAACAGGGCAGGGGAACACTGAAGCTTTCTTT.

Concerning this clonotype itself: One end of the junction fails to match germline, which may point to a read error. J is TRBJ1-5 and V is TRBV20-1, with D unclear. The length of the CDR3 is 14 residues. The germline CDR1 and CDR2 sequences are DFQATT and SNEGSKA (reference sequence). This CDR3 is CSAGDGYSNQPQHF. The DNA for the CDR3 is TGCAGTGCTGGAGACGGTTATAGCAATCAGCCCCAGCATTTT.

This clonotype was seen only a few times. The CDR3 protein is CATSPSSGGAYTGELFF. The CDR3 DNA follows: TGTGCCACTTCCCCATCTAGCGGGGGGGCATACACCGGGGAGCTGTTTTTT. V usage is TRBV19 and J usage is TRBJ2-2, with 12 positions matching TRBD2. This CDR3 contains 17 residues. Germline assignment: CDR1 LNHDA and CDR2 SQIVND (reference sequence). After removal of 10 bases from V and 3 bases from J, the junction contained 12 bases not matched to a gene. Full variable domain (rest looked up from reference TRBV19 and TRBJ2-2): DGGITQSPKYLFRKEGQNVTLSCEQNLNHDAMYWYRQDPGQGLRLIYYSQIVNDFQKGDIAEGYSVSREKKESFPLTVTSAQKNPTAFYLCATSPSSGGAYTGELFFGEGSRLTVL.

This chain joins TRBV3-1 and TRBJ2-5; D is unresolved. The CDR3 spans 15 residues. Trimming pared 1 base from V and 4 bases from J, leaving 13 bases between. Germline V gene sequence: CDR1 LGHDT, CDR2 YNNKEL (reference sequence). This chain's CDR3 is CASSQAPVGTETQYF. The DNA for the CDR3 is TGTGCCAGCAGCCAAGCCCCAGTGGGCACAGAGACCCAGTACTTC.

Worth noting for this clonotype: This may come from a read error, since a much larger clone is one base off. CDR3 nucleotide sequence: TGTGCCAGCAGTCCCTCACTAACGGGAGTGGATACGCAGTATTTT. It codes for CASSPSLTGVDTQYF. The genes are TRBV12-3 or TRBV12-4 and TRBJ2-3; TRBD2 is a possible D gene (6 bases). Trimming stripped 5 bases from V and 6 bases from J, with 18 bases between. The CDR3 runs to 15 residues.

As for this clonotype: One junction end does not reproduce the germline sequence, and a read error may be involved. The J gene is TRBJ2-7, the V gene TRBV5-6; D remains ambiguous. The CDR3 length is 14 residues. The germline V gene encodes CDR1 SGHDT and CDR2 YYEEEE. The chain's CDR3 is CASSIKSPIYAQYF. As DNA, the CDR3 is TGTGCCAGCAGTATCAAGAGCCCCATCTACGCGCAGTACTTC.

Concerning this clonotype: A much larger clone differs from this one at a single base, so this may be a read error. The rearrangement joins TRBV5-1 to TRBJ1-5; D is undetermined. The CDR3 is made up of 15 amino acids. CDR1 and CDR2 (germline): SGHRS, YFSETQ. V was shortened by 2 bases and J by 0 bases, with 9 bases between the two germline ends. The CDR3 DNA reads as TGCGCCAGCAGCTTAACCCCAGATAGCAATCAGCCCCAGCATTTT. Protein product: CASSLTPDSNQPQHF.

Of note for this clonotype: One base away lies a much larger clone, so this may be a sequencing read error. CDR3 in amino acids: CANSLSPGDNQPQHF. CDR3 DNA: TGTGCCAACAGCTTGTCTCCAGGCGACAATCAGCCCCAGCATTTT. The gene calls are TRBV5-6 and TRBJ1-5; no clear D gene. The CDR3 runs to 15 residues. Germline CDR1 reads SGHDT; CDR2 reads YYEEEE. The entire variable domain, with the rest obtained from reference TRBV5-6 and TRBJ1-5, is as follows: DAGVTQSPTHLIKTRGQQVTLRCSPKSGHDTVSWYQQALGQGPQFIFQYYEEEERQRGNFPDRFSGHQFPNYSSELNVNALLLGDSALYLCANSLSPGDNQPQHFGDGTRLSIL.

Comments on this clonotype: Possible read error: a much larger clone is one base away. The chain combines TRBV5-4 with TRBJ2-3; 7 bases agree with TRBD2. The germline V gene encodes CDR1 SGHNT and CDR2 YYREEE (reference sequence). The J segment lost 5 bases and the V segment lost 8 bases, leaving 23 bases of the junction unmatched. This CDR3 has 18 residues. This CDR3 reads CARTFSPMELAVIDTQYF. The CDR3 region has the DNA TGTGCCAGGACCTTTTCCCCAATGGAGCTAGCGGTCATAGATACGCAGTATTTT.

Worth noting for this clonotype: It may be a read error: a sequence one base away is much more abundant. The CDR3 carries no conserved terminal phenylalanine or tryptophan, so it likely arises from a read error. The rearrangement joins TRBV6-5 to TRBJ1-4; no clear D gene. Trimming cost V 6 bases and J 6 bases, with 14 bases left between them. The CDR3 is 14 amino acids. Germline CDR1 and CDR2: MNHEY and SVGAGI. This CDR3 is CASRATWADEKLFL. CDR3 DNA sequence: TGTGCCAGCAGGGCTACGTGGGCGGATGAAAAACTGTTTTTA.

This clonotype was detected a few times. V and J are TRBV5-6 and TRBJ2-2; D gene unclear. The CDR3 is made up of 15 amino acids. V lost 2 bases, J lost 3 bases, and 11 bases lay in between. Germline lookup yields CDR1 SGHDT and CDR2 YYEEEE. CDR3 amino acids: CASSLRLTDTGELFF. CDR3 in DNA: TGTGCCAGCAGCTTACGTCTAACAGACACCGGGGAGCTGTTTTTT.

The V gene is TRBV5-5, the J gene TRBJ1-1, with 7 nucleotides matching TRBD1. The CDR3 length is 15 residues. From germline, CDR1 is SGHKS and CDR2 YYEKEE (reference sequence). J lost 4 bases, V lost 4 bases, and 10 bases had no gene match. This CDR3 reads CASSQDRDRATEAFF. Written as DNA, the CDR3 is TGTGCCAGCAGCCAGGACCGGGACAGAGCCACTGAAGCTTTCTTT.

There are many counts of this clonotype. The chain carries TRBV6-5 and TRBJ2-1, with D perhaps TRBD1 (6 bases). CDR3 size: 13 residues. Trimming took off 6 bases at V and 8 bases at J, with 14 bases between the two ends. The V gene's germline CDR1 is MNHEY and CDR2 SVGAGI. The CDR3, as DNA: TGTGCCAGCAGCCAGGGGCGCGTCGATGAGCAGTTCTTC. Residues: CASSQGRVDEQFF.

On this clonotype itself: This may come from a read error, since a much larger clone is one base off. The chain uses TRBV20-1 and TRBJ1-2, with D hard to call. This CDR3 has 14 amino acids. Germline V CDR1 and CDR2: DFQATT, SNEGSKA (reference sequence). The CDR3 reads CSARDRREDYGCTF. In nucleotides, the CDR3 is TGCAGTGCTAGAGATAGGAGAGAAGACTATGGCTGCACCTTC.